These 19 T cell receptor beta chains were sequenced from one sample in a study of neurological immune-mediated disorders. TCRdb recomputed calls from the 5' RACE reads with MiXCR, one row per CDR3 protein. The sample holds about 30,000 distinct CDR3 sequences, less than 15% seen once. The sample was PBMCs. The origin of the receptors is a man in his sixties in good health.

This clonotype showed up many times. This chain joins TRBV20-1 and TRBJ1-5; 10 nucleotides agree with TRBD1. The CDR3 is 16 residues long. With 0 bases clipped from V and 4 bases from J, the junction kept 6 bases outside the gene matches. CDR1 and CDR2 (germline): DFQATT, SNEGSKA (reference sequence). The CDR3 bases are TGCAGTGCTAGAGATCCGGTGGGACAGGGGAATCAGCCCCAGCATTTT. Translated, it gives CSARDPVGQGNQPQHF.

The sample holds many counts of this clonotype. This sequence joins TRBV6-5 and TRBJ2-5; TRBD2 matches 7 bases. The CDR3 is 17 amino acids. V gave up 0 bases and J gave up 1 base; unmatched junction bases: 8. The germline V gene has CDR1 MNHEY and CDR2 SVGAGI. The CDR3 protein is CASSYSNWGGLQETQYF. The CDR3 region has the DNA TGTGCCAGCAGTTACTCGAATTGGGGAGGGCTCCAAGAGACCCAGTACTTC.

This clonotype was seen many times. The CDR3: CASNGPVWELFF. The CDR3 nucleotides are TGTGCCAGCAATGGCCCCGTCTGGGAGCTGTTTTTT. The chain is built from TRBV28 and TRBJ2-2, with D uncertain. The CDR3 contains 12 residues. The germline V gene has CDR1 MDHEN and CDR2 SYDVKM. The ends were cut back, 7 bases at V and 9 bases at J, with 12 bases in the middle.

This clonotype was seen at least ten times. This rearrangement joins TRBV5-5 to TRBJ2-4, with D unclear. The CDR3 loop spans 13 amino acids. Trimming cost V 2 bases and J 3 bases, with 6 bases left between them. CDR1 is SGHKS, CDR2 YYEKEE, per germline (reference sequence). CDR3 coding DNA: TGTGCCAGCAGCTTACAAATCAAAAACATTCAGTACTTC. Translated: CASSLQIKNIQYF.

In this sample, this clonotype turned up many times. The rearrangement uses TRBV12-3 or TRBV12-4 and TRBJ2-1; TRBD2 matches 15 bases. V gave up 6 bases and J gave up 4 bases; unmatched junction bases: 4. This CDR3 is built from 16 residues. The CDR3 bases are TGTGCCAGCAGCCGAGGACTAGCGGGGGGGTACAATGAGCAGTTCTTC. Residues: CASSRGLAGGYNEQFF.

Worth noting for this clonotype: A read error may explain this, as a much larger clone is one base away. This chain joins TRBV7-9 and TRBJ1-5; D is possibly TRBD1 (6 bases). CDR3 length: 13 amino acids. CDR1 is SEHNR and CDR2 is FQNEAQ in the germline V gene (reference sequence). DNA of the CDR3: TGTGCCAGCAGTTGGACAGAGGGTCAGTCCCAGCATTTT. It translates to CASSWTEGQSQHF.

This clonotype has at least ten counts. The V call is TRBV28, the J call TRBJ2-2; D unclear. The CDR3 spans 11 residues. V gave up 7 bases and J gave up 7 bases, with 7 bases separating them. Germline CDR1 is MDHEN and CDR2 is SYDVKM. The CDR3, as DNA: TGTGCCAGCACTGGTTTCGGGGAGCTGTTTTTT. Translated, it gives CASTGFGELFF.

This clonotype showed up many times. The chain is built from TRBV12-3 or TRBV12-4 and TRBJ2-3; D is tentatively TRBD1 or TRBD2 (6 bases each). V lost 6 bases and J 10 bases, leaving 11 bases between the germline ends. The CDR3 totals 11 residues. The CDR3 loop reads CASSNREAQYF. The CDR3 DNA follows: TGTGCCAGCAGCAACAGGGAGGCGCAGTATTTT.

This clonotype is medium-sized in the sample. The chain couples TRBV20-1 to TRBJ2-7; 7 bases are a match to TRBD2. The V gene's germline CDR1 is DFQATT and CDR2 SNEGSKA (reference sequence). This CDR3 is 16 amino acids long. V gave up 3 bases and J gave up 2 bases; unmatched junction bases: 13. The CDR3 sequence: CSASGGRAAATYEQYF. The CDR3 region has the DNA TGCAGTGCTAGCGGGGGGAGGGCGGCAGCAACCTACGAGCAGTACTTC.

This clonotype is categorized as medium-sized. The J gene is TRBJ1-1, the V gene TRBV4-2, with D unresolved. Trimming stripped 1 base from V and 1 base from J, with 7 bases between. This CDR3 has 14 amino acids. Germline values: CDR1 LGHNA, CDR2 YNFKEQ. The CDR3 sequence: CASSQVVANTEAFF. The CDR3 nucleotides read TGTGCCAGCAGCCAAGTAGTAGCGAACACTGAAGCTTTCTTT.

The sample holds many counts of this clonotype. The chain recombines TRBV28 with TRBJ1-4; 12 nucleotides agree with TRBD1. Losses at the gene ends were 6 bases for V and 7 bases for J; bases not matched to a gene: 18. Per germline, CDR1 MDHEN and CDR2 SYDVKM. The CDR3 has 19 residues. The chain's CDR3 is CASSSSTGTGGTDGEKLFF. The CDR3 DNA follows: TGTGCCAGCAGCTCTTCCACCGGGACAGGGGGCACAGATGGTGAAAAACTGTTTTTT.

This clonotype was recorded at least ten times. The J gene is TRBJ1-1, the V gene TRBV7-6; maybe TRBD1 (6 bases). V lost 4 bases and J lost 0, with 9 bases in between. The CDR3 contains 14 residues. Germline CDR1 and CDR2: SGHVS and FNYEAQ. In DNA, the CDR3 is TGTGCCAGCAGCTCGACAGGTATGAACACTGAAGCTTTCTTT. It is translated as CASSSTGMNTEAFF. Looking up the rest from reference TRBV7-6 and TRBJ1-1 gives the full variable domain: GAGVSQSPRYKVTKRGQDVALRCDPISGHVSLYWYRQALGQGPEFLTYFNYEAQQDKSGLPNDRFSAERPEGSISTLTIQRTEQRDSAMYRCASSSTGMNTEAFFGQGTRLTVV.

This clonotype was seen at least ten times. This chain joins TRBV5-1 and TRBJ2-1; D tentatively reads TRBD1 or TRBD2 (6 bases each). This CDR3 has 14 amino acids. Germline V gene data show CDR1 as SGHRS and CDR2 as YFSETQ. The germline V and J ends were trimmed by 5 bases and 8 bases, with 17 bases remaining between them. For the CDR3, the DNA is TGCGCCAGCAGTTTAAGGGGGGCTGCAGATGAGCAGTTCTTC. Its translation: CASSLRGAADEQFF. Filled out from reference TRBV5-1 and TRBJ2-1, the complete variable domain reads KAGVTQTPRYLIKTRGQQVTLSCSPISGHRSVSWYQQTPGQGLQFLFEYFSETQRNKGNFPGRFSGRQFSNSRSEMNVSTLELGDSALYLCASSLRGAADEQFFGPGTRLTVL.

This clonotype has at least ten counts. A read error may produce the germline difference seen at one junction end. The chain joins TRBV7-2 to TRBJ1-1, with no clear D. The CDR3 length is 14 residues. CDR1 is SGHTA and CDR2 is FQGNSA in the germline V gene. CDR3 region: CASSLQWRNAEAFF. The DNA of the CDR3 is TGTGCCAGCAGCTTACAATGGAGGAACGCTGAAGCTTTCTTT.

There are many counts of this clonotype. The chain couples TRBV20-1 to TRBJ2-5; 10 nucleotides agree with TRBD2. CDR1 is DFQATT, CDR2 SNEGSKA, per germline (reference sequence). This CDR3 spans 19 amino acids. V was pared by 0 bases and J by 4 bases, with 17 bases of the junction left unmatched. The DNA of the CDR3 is TGCAGTGCTAGAGATAGCCACCTCGCCGGCCTAGCGGGAGCAGAGACCCAGTACTTC. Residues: CSARDSHLAGLAGAETQYF.

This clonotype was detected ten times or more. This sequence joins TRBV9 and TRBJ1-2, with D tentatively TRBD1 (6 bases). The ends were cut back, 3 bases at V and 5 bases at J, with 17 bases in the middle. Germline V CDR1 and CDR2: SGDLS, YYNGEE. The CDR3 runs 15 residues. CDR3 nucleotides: TGTGCCAGCAGCGCCGGCGGGGGCCAGAGGTATGGCTACACCTTC. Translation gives CASSAGGGQRYGYTF.

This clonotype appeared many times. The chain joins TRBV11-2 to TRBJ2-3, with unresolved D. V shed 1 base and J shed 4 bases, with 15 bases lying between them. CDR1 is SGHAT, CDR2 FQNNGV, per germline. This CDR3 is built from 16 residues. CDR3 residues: CASSLGRYPVADTQYF. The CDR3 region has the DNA TGTGCCAGCAGCTTAGGGCGCTACCCGGTGGCAGATACGCAGTATTTT.

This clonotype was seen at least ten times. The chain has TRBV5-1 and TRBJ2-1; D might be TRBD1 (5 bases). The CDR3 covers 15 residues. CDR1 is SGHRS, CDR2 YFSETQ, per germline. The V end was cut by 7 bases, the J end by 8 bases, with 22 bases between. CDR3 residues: CASGPQGLSVDEQFF. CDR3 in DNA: TGCGCCAGCGGACCGCAGGGCCTCAGCGTCGATGAGCAGTTCTTC.

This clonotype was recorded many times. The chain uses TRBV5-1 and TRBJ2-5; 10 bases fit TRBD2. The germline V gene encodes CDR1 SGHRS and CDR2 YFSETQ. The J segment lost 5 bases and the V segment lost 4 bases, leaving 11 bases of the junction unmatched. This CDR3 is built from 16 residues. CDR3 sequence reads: CASSEGLAGGLETQYF. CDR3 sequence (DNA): TGCGCCAGCAGCGAAGGTTTAGCGGGGGGTCTTGAGACCCAGTACTTC. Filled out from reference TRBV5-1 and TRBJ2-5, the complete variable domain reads KAGVTQTPRYLIKTRGQQVTLSCSPISGHRSVSWYQQTPGQGLQFLFEYFSETQRNKGNFPGRFSGRQFSNSRSEMNVSTLELGDSALYLCASSEGLAGGLETQYFGPGTRLLVL.